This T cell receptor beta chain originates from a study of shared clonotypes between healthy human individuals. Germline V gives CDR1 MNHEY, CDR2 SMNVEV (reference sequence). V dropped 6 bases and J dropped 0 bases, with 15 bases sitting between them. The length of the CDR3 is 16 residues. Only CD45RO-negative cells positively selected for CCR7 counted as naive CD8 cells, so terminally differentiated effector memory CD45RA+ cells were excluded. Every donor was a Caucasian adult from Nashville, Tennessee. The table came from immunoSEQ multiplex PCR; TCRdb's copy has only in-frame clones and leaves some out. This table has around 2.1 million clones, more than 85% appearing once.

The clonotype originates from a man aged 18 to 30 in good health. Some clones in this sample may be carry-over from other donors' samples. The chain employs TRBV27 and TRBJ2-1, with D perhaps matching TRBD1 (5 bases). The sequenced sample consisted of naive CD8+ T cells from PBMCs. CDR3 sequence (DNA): TGTGCCAGCAGAAGGCTGACAGTGTACTCCTACAATGAGCAGTTCTTC. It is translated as CASRRLTVYSYNEQFF.